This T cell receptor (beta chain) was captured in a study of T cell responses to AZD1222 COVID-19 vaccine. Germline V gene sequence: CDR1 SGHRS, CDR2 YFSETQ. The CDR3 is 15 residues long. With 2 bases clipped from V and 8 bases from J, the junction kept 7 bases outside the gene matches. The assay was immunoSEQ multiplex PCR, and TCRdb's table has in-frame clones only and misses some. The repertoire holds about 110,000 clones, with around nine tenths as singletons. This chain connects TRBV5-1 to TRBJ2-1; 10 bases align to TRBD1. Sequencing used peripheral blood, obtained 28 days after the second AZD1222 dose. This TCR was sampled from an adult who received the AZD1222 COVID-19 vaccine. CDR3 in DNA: TGCGCCAGCAGCTTCAAAGGGACAGGGGCCGATGAGCAGTTCTTC. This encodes CASSFKGTGADEQFF.